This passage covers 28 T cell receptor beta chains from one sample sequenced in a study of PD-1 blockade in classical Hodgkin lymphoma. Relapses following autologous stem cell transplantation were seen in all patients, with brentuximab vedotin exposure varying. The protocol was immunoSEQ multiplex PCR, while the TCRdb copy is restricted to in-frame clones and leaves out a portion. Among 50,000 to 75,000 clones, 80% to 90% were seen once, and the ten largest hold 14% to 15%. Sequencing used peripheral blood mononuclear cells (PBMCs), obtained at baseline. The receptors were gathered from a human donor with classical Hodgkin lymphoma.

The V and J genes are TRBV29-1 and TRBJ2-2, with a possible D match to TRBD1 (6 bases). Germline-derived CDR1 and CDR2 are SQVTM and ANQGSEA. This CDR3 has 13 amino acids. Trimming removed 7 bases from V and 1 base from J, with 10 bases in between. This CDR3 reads CSAQGQNTGELFF. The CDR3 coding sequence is TGCAGCGCCCAGGGACAGAACACCGGGGAGCTGTTTTTT.

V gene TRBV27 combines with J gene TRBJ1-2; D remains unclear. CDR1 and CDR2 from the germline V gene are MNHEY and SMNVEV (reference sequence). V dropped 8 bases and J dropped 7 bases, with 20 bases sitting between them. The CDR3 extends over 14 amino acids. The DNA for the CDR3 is TGTGCCAGCGGGAGGGCTGCCGGATCGTTTGGCTACACCTTC. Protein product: CASGRAAGSFGYTF.

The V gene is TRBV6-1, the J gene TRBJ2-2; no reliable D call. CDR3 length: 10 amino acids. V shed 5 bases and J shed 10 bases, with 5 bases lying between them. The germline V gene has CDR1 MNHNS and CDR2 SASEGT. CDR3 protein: CASSFPELFF. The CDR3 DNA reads TGTGCCAGCAGTTTCCCGGAGCTGTTTTTT.

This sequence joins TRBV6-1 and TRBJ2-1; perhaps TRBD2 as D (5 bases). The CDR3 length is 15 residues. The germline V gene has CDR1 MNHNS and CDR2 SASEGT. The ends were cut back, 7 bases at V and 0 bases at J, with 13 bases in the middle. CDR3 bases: TGTGCCAGCACTCTATCGGGATTCTCCTACAATGAGCAGTTCTTC. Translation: CASTLSGFSYNEQFF.

CDR3 coding DNA: TGTGCCAGCAGAGGACTGGACACAGATACGCAGTATTTT. It encodes CASRGLDTDTQYF. V gene TRBV6-5 combines with J gene TRBJ2-3; D may be TRBD2 (5 bases). Trimming cost V 6 bases and J 2 bases, with 9 bases left between them. The CDR3 is made up of 13 amino acids. Germline V gene lookup returns CDR1 MNHEY and CDR2 SVGAGI.

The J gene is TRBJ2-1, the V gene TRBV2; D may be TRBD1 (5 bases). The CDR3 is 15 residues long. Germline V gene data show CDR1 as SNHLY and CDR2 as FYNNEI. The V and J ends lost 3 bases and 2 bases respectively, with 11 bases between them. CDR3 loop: CASSEFRAPYNEQFF. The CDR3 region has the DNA TGTGCCAGCAGTGAGTTCAGGGCCCCCTACAATGAGCAGTTCTTC.

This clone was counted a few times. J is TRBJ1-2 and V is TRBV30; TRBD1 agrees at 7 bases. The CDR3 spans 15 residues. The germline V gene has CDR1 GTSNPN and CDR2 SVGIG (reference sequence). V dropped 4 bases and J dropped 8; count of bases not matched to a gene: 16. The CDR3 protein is CAWTPKGRGARGYTF. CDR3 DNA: TGTGCCTGGACTCCTAAGGGCAGGGGGGCGAGAGGCTACACCTTC. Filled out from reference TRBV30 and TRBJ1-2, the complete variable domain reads SQTIHQWPATLVQPVGSPLSLECTVEGTSNPNLYWYRQAAGRGLQLLFYSVGIGQISSEVPQNLSASRPQDRQFILSSKKLLLSDSGFYLCAWTPKGRGARGYTFGSGTRLTVV.

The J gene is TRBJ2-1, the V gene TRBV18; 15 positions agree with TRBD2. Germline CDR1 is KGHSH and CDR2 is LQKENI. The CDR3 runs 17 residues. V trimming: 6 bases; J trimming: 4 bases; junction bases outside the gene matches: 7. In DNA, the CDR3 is TGTGCCAGCTCGCCGGGACTAGCGGGGGGATTTTACAATGAGCAGTTCTTC. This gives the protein CASSPGLAGGFYNEQFF.

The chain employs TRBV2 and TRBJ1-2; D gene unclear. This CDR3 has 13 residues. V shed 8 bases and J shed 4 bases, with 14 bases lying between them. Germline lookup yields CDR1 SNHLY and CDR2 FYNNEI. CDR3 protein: CASYQDGVYGYTF. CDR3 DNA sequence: TGTGCCAGCTATCAAGACGGGGTCTATGGCTACACCTTC.

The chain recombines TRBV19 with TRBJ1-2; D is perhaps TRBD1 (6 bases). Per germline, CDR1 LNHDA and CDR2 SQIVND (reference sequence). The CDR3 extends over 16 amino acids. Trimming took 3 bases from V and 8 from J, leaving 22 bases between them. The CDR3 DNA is TGTGCCAGTAGTATCGACGTAGGCTACAGGGAATTGGGCTACACCTTC. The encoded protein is CASSIDVGYRELGYTF.

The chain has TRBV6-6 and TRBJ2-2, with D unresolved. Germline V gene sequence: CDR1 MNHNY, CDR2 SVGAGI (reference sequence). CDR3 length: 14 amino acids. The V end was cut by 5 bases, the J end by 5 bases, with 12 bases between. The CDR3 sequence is CASSRSGLTGELFF. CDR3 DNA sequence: TGTGCCAGCAGTCGGTCGGGCCTGACCGGGGAGCTGTTTTTT.

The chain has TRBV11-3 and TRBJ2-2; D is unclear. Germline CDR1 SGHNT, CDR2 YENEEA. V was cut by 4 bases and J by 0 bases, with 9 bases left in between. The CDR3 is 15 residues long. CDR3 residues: CASSSSFPNTGELFF. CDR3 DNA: TGTGCCAGCAGCTCCTCCTTTCCGAACACCGGGGAGCTGTTTTTT.

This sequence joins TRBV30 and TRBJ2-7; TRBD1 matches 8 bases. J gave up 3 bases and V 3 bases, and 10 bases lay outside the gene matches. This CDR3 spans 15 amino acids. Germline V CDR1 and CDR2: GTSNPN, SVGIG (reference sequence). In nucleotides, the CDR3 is TGTGCCTGGAGAGTACAACGGGACAGGTTCTACGAGCAGTACTTC. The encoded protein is CAWRVQRDRFYEQYF.

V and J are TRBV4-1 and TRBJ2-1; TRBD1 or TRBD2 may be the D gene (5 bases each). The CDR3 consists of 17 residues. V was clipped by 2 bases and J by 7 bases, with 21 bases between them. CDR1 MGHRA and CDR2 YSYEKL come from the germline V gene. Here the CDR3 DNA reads TGCGCCAGCAGCCAACCCCGGGGCACCCGAAAGGGGAATGAGCAGTTCTTC. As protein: CASSQPRGTRKGNEQFF.

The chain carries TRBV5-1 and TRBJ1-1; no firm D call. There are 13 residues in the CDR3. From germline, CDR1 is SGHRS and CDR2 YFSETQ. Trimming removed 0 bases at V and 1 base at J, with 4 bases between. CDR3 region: CASSLGRNTEAFF. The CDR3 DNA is TGCGCCAGCAGCTTGGGAAGGAACACTGAAGCTTTCTTT.

The chain's CDR3 is CASGPPRATGELFF. CDR3 nucleotides: TGTGCTAGTGGTCCGCCCCGGGCAACCGGGGAGCTGTTTTTT. The V and J genes are TRBV12-5 and TRBJ2-2; D gene unclear. V lost 5 bases and J lost 5, with 12 bases in between. This CDR3 has 14 amino acids. Germline CDR1 and CDR2: LGHNT and FRNRAP.

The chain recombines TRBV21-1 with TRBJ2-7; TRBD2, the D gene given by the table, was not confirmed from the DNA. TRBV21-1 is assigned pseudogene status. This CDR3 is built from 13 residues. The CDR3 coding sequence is TGTGCCAGCTGTCGGGGGGGCCTCTACGAGCAGTACTTC. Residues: CASCRGGLYEQYF.

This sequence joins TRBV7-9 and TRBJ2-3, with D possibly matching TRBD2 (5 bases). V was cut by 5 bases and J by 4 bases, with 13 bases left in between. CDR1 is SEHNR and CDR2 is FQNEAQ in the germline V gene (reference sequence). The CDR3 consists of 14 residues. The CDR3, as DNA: TGTGCCAGCAGCGGAGAGTCTAGCCCAGATACGCAGTATTTT. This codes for CASSGESSPDTQYF.

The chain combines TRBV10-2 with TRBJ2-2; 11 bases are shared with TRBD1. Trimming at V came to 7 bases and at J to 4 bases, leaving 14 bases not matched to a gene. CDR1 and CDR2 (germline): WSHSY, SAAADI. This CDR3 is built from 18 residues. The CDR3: CASIQDRGRPLGTGELFF. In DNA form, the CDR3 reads TGCGCCAGCATACAGGACAGGGGGCGACCCTTGGGCACCGGGGAGCTGTTTTTT.

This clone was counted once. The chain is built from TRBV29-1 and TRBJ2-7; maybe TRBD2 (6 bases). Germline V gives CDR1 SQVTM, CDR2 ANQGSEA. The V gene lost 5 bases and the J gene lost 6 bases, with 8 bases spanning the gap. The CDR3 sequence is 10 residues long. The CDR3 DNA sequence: TGCAGCGTTCTCGGGAGCGAGCAGTACTTC. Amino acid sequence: CSVLGSEQYF.

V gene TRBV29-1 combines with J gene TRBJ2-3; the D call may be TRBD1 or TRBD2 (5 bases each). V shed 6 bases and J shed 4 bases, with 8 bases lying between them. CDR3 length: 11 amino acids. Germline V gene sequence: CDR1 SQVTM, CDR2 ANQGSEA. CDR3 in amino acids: CSVRGADTQYF. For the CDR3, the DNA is TGCAGCGTGAGGGGTGCAGATACGCAGTATTTT.

The CDR3 spells CASSPGQGHTEAFF. The CDR3 region has the DNA TGTGCCAGCTCACCGGGACAGGGCCACACTGAAGCTTTCTTT. The chain couples TRBV18 to TRBJ1-1; 9 bases fit TRBD1. The CDR3 is 14 amino acids. After removal of 3 bases from V and 3 bases from J, the junction contained 2 bases not matched to a gene. Germline V gives CDR1 KGHSH, CDR2 LQKENI.

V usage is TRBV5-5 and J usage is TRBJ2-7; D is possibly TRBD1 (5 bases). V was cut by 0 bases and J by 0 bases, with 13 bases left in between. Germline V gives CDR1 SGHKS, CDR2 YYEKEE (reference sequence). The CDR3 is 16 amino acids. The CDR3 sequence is CASSLVQGFHSYEQYF. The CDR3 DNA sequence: TGTGCCAGCAGCTTGGTTCAGGGATTTCACTCCTACGAGCAGTACTTC. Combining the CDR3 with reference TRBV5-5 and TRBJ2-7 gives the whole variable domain DAGVTQSPTHLIKTRGQQVTLRCSPISGHKSVSWYQQVLGQGPQFIFQYYEKEERGRGNFPDRFSARQFPNYSSELNVNALLLGDSALYLCASSLVQGFHSYEQYFGPGTRLTVT.

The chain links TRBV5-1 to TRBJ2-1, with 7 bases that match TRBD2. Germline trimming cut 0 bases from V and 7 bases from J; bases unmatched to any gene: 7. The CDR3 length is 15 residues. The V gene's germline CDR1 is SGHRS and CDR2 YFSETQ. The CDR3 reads CASSLDAGVVNEQFF. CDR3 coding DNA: TGCGCCAGCAGCTTGGATGCGGGGGTGGTAAATGAGCAGTTCTTC.

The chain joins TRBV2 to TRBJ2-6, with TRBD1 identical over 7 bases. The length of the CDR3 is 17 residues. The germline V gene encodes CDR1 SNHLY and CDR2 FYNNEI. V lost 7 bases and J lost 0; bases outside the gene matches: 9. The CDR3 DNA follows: TGTGCCAGCAAGACAGGGCTGATACTCTCTGGGGCCAACGTCCTGACTTTC. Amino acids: CASKTGLILSGANVLTF.

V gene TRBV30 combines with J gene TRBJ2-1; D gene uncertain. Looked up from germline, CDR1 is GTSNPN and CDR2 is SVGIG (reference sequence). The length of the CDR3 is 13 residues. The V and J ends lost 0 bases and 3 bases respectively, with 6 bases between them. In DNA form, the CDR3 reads TGTGCCTGGAGTGTGCTAGGCTACAATGAGCAGTTCTTC. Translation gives CAWSVLGYNEQFF.

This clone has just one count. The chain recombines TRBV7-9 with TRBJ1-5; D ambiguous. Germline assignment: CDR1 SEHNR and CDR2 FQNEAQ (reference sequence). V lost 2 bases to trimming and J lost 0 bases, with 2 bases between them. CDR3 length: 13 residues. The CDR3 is CASSLNSNQPQHF. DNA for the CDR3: TGTGCCAGCAGCTTAAATAGCAATCAGCCCCAGCATTTT.

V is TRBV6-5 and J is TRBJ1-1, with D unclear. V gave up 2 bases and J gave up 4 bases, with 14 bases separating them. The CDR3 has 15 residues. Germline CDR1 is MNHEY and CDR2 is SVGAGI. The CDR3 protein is CASSYAGGSGTEAFF. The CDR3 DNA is TGTGCCAGCAGTTACGCCGGTGGGTCGGGCACTGAAGCTTTCTTT.